This T cell receptor beta chain was documented in a study of chemoradiotherapy in HPV16-positive cancers. General observations from the study: In HPV16-positive patients, HPV-responsive T-cell expansion tracked better recurrence-free survival. Candidate HPV-specific clones and E7-related TCR motifs grew in tumor during treatment.

In the case of this clone: The antigen is undetermined.

Sequencing used immunoSEQ multiplex PCR; TCRdb keeps in-frame clones, though not all of them. The table records 5,000 or so clones, just under 80% of them present only once. The CDR3 runs to 12 residues. Germline CDR1 reads SGHTA; CDR2 reads FQGNSA. Trimming pared 5 bases from V and 6 bases from J, leaving 11 bases between. The sequence came from a human donor with HPV-associated anogenital cancer. Here the sequenced sample was tumor tissue, taken from a patient who underwent chemoradiotherapy. The chain has TRBV7-2 and TRBJ2-7; TRBD2 might be the D (6 bases). This chain's CDR3 is CASSLLSGEQYF. CDR3 coding DNA: TGTGCCAGCAGCCTCCTTAGCGGCGAGCAGTACTTC.